These 5 T cell receptor beta chains were sequenced from one sample in a study of T cell responses to AZD1222 COVID-19 vaccine. The repertoire was sequenced with immunoSEQ multiplex PCR; TCRdb's copy has only in-frame clones and lacks some. The data show about 190,000 clones, 80% to 90% seen once. Sequenced material: peripheral blood, taken on day 0 of AZD1222 vaccination. These receptor sequences come from an adult in good health.

The genes are TRBV2 and TRBJ2-6; 11 positions match TRBD2. The CDR3 is 18 amino acids. The ends lost 7 bases at V and 2 bases at J; junction bases unmatched: 10. CDR1 SNHLY and CDR2 FYNNEI come from the germline V gene. The CDR3: CASTKAPSGGPGANVLTF. CDR3 coding DNA: TGTGCCAGCACCAAAGCCCCTAGCGGGGGGCCTGGGGCCAACGTCCTGACTTTC.

The gene calls are TRBV6-1 and TRBJ2-5, with D possibly being TRBD1 (5 bases). This CDR3 has 15 amino acids. Germline CDR1 is MNHNS and CDR2 is SASEGT. V lost 0 bases and J 4 bases, leaving 12 bases between the germline ends. CDR3 sequence reads: CASSEAGPKGETQYF. For the CDR3, the DNA is TGTGCCAGCAGTGAAGCGGGGCCCAAAGGAGAGACCCAGTACTTC.

The chain links TRBV7-2 to TRBJ2-7; D remains ambiguous. This CDR3 is 13 amino acids long. The V end was cut by 3 bases, the J end by 4 bases, with 10 bases between. Germline assignment: CDR1 SGHTA and CDR2 FQGNSA. The CDR3 sequence: CASSFGGVYEQYF. The CDR3, as DNA: TGTGCCAGCAGCTTCGGTGGAGTATACGAGCAGTACTTC.

The DNA of the CDR3 is TGCGCCAGCAGCCAAGCCGGGGCCGCCAAGCAGTATTTT. Protein: CASSQAGAAKQYF. The rearrangement links TRBV4-1 to TRBJ2-3; D possibly uses TRBD1 or TRBD2 (5 bases each). Trimming left V 1 base short and J 11 bases short, with 13 bases between. The CDR3 runs to 13 residues. Germline CDR1 is MGHRA and CDR2 is YSYEKL.

The V gene is TRBV5-1, the J gene TRBJ2-5; D call uncertain. This CDR3 contains 15 residues. Germline CDR1 reads SGHRS; CDR2 reads YFSETQ. V lost 0 bases, J lost 4 bases, and 13 bases lay in between. The CDR3 loop is CASSLGEYVGETQYF. The CDR3 region has the DNA TGCGCCAGCAGCTTGGGAGAATACGTCGGAGAGACCCAGTACTTC.